Listed below are T cell receptor beta chains from one sample, sequenced in a study of radiotherapy plus CTLA-4 blockade in lung cancer. Some clones are missing from TCRdb's copy, which holds only in-frame ones; the method was immunoSEQ multiplex PCR. The sample holds 40,000 to 60,000 clones; 80% to 90% are singletons and the top ten take about a sixth. The sequences come from peripheral blood, collected from a patient treated with radiotherapy plus ipilimumab. These receptors were collected from a human donor with non-small cell lung cancer that progressed on radiotherapy plus ipilimumab. Some clones in this sample may be carry-over from other donors' samples. The CDR3 runs from the conserved cysteine through the conserved F or W.

TRBV28	TRBJ2-4	CASSLTQIAKNIQYF
TRBV6-1	TRBJ2-3	CASSETGVASTDTQYF
TRBV7-2	TRBJ1-1	CASSLGQEAFF
TRBV18	TRBJ1-5	CASSPINQGQPQHF
TRBV7-6	TRBJ1-5	CASSPNVGAFQPQHF
TRBV5-4	TRBJ2-7	CASSFPNQGPYEQYF
TRBV27	TRBJ1-1	CASSLQGGVTTEAFF
TRBV5-1	TRBJ1-2	CASSLDRGGYTF
TRBV5-1	TRBJ1-2	CASSFLGDSGYTF
TRBV5-1	TRBJ2-1	CASRIGGAAYNEQFF
TRBV5-1	TRBJ2-7	CASSLASSYEQYF
TRBV30	TRBJ1-1	CAWSGQPNTEAFF
TRBV29-1	TRBJ2-1	CSVRLYERRSYNEQFF
TRBV4-2	TRBJ2-1	CASSQDLLGSGGLEKFF
TRBV11-3	TRBJ2-2	CASSRGLSTGELFF
TRBV19	TRBJ2-3	CASSKGDWTDTQYF
TRBV7-2	TRBJ1-1	CASRRRDSVTEAFF
TRBV29-1	TRBJ1-1	CSVVKTANTEAFF
TRBV4-3	TRBJ2-4	CASSQGVAVAKNIQYF
TRBV6-5	TRBJ2-7	CASSYRRGGSYEQYF
TRBV5-1	TRBJ1-6	CASSTGPKSSYNSPLHF
TRBV9	TRBJ2-2	CASSVSSGRNTGELFF
TRBV5-1	TRBJ1-4	CASSLAIGQGFTNEKLFF
TRBV6-1	TRBJ2-3	CASSGLAGGTTDTQYF
TRBV15	TRBJ2-7	CATSRAGTSYEQYF
TRBV11-3	TRBJ1-1	CASSLAPGGTEAFF
TRBV7-9	TRBJ2-7	CASSSMGQPSYEQYF
TRBV14	TRBJ2-7	CASSQIRLAGTPTYEQYF
TRBV6-5	TRBJ2-2	CASSRQGLSGELFF
TRBV10-2	TRBJ2-7	CASSDRGSGEQYF
TRBV28	TRBJ1-5	CASSRTGVMNNQPQHF
TRBV14	TRBJ1-2	CASSQESGQGANYGYTF